This TCR beta chain derives from a study of molecular identifiers for immune sequencing clone quantification. This clonotype occurred a few times. A read error may be the cause here, since a much bigger clone is one base away. TCRdb recomputed calls from the PCR reads with MiXCR, one row per CDR3 protein. Of 88,000 or so distinct CDR3 sequences listed, 21% are singletons. Sequenced: naive CD8+ T cells from blood, with Jurkat cell RNA spiked in. As to subset: FACS-sorted CD8+CD4-CCR7+CD45RA+ naive T cells. This TCR was recovered from a human donor in good health. Some libraries in this study had Jurkat cell RNA spiked in.

Here the CDR3 reads CASSSPGTGWGEQYF. The CDR3 DNA follows: TGTGCCAGCAGTTCGCCCGGGACAGGGTGGGGCGAGCAGTACTTC. This sequence joins TRBV6-5 and TRBJ2-7; 9 bases align to TRBD1. J gave up 6 bases and V 4 bases, and 10 bases lay outside the gene matches. CDR1 and CDR2 (germline): MNHEY, SVGAGI. The CDR3 totals 15 residues.